The 26 T cell receptor beta chains listed next were all sequenced from one sample in a study of blood T cells in healthy people across ages. It was with a sample-barcoded 5' primer and a J-beta primer mix that a second PCR of roughly 7 to 12 cycles was run. Each CDR3 protein gets one entry after TCRdb re-called the 5' RACE reads with MiXCR. The sample holds about 680,000 distinct CDR3 sequences, roughly 49% seen once. The sample taken for sequencing was blood. Receptors were obtained from a woman in her sixties or seventies in good health.

V gene TRBV20-1 combines with J gene TRBJ2-7; tentative D call: TRBD2 (7 bases). The CDR3 runs 13 residues. V shed 6 bases and J shed 5 bases, with 17 bases lying between them. Germline V gives CDR1 DFQATT, CDR2 SNEGSKA (reference sequence). In DNA, the CDR3 is TGCAGTGCCGAGGGGGGGCTCGGGAACGAGCAGTACTTC. Amino acid sequence: CSAEGGLGNEQYF.

The chain links TRBV5-1 to TRBJ2-5, with D possibly TRBD2 on 6 matching bases. Germline CDR1 and CDR2: SGHRS and YFSETQ. The V and J ends lost 4 bases and 1 base respectively, with 20 bases between them. The CDR3 loop spans 17 amino acids. DNA for the CDR3: TGCGCCAGCAGCCCGGACCCGGAACGAGCGGGCCAAGAGACCCAGTACTTC. Translation: CASSPDPERAGQETQYF.

The V call is TRBV2, the J call TRBJ1-4, with 7 bases that match TRBD1. J lost 8 bases, V lost 7 bases, and 10 bases had no gene match. This CDR3 is built from 14 residues. Germline V lookup: CDR1 SNHLY, CDR2 FYNNEI. Here the CDR3 DNA reads TGTGCCAGCAATCCACAGGGGATTAACGAAAAACTGTTTTTT. Residues: CASNPQGINEKLFF.

The table lists this clonotype with many counts. The V call is TRBV9, the J call TRBJ2-5, with D tentatively TRBD1 (6 bases). The germline V gene has CDR1 SGDLS and CDR2 YYNGEE. The CDR3 sequence is 13 residues long. V lost 7 bases to trimming and J lost 11 bases, with 21 bases between them. CDR3 sequence: CASGGGGPREQYF. The CDR3 nucleotides read TGTGCCAGCGGGGGTGGGGGCCCTCGTGAGCAGTACTTC.

There are a few counts of this clonotype. V gene TRBV7-2 combines with J gene TRBJ2-4; TRBD2 aligns across 10 bases. The J segment lost 7 bases and the V segment lost 6 bases, leaving 6 bases of the junction unmatched. The CDR3 is 14 residues long. The germline V gene encodes CDR1 SGHTA and CDR2 FQGNSA. The CDR3 bases are TGTGCCAGCAGACCGGGACTAGCGTCTAACATTCAGTACTTC. This sequence encodes CASRPGLASNIQYF.

CDR3 region: CASSARTGPYEQYF. CDR3 sequence (DNA): TGTGCCAGCAGCGCCCGGACAGGCCCTTACGAGCAGTACTTC. This chain links TRBV7-2 with TRBJ2-7; 7 bases map to TRBD1. CDR1 SGHTA and CDR2 FQGNSA come from the germline V gene. This CDR3 is built from 14 residues. V shed 5 bases and J 4 bases; nucleotides not matched to a gene: 8.

The chain couples TRBV5-1 to TRBJ1-4; no firm D call. Trimming took 4 bases from V and 5 from J, leaving 15 bases between them. This CDR3 spans 15 amino acids. Germline CDR1 SGHRS, CDR2 YFSETQ. DNA for the CDR3: TGCGCCAGCAGCCTAGCGTGGACGGGGAATGAAAAACTGTTTTTT. This gives the protein CASSLAWTGNEKLFF.

The rearrangement uses TRBV9 and TRBJ2-3; D gene uncertain. CDR1 is SGDLS, CDR2 YYNGEE, per germline. The CDR3 has 17 amino acids. The V end lost 1 base, the J end lost 3 bases, and 18 bases lay between the germline ends. CDR3 amino acids: CASSVKAGPSPTDTQYF. The CDR3 nucleotides are TGTGCCAGCAGCGTAAAGGCAGGTCCTTCACCTACAGATACGCAGTATTTT.

The gene calls are TRBV2 and TRBJ2-5, with D possibly TRBD2 on 5 matching bases. The V gene's germline CDR1 is SNHLY and CDR2 FYNNEI. V lost 4 bases, J lost 2 bases, and 8 bases lay in between. The CDR3 length is 13 residues. CDR3 in amino acids: CASSAREQETQYF. CDR3 DNA sequence: TGTGCCAGCAGTGCGAGGGAACAAGAGACCCAGTACTTC. Looking up the rest from reference TRBV2 and TRBJ2-5 gives the full variable domain: EPEVTQTPSHQVTQMGQEVILRCVPISNHLYFYWYRQILGQKVEFLVSFYNNEISEKSEIFDDQFSVERPDGSNFTLKIRSTKLEDSAMYFCASSAREQETQYFGPGTRLLVL.

This clonotype turned up a few times. The gene calls are TRBV6-1 and TRBJ2-3, with 12 bases fitting TRBD1. The CDR3 sequence is 16 residues long. Germline CDR1 MNHNS, CDR2 SASEGT. Losses at the gene ends were 4 bases for V and 5 bases for J; bases not matched to a gene: 7. CDR3 DNA sequence: TGTGCCAGCAGTGGCCCGGGGACAGGGGGCATAGATACGCAGTATTTT. Translated, it gives CASSGPGTGGIDTQYF.

This chain joins TRBV7-9 and TRBJ2-5; D perhaps matches TRBD2 (5 bases). The CDR3 spans 15 residues. In germline, CDR1 is SEHNR, CDR2 FQNEAQ (reference sequence). Trimming removed 5 bases at V and 11 bases at J, with 24 bases between. This chain's CDR3 is CASSARTLDIHEQYF. CDR3 sequence (DNA): TGTGCCAGCAGCGCTAGGACTCTAGATATCCATGAGCAGTACTTC. Complete variable domain (other parts from reference TRBV7-9 and TRBJ2-5): DTGVSQNPRHKITKRGQNVTFRCDPISEHNRLYWYRQTLGQGPEFLTYFQNEAQLEKSRLLSDRFSAERPKGSFSTLEIQRTEQGDSAMYLCASSARTLDIHEQYFGPGTRLLVL.

A note on this clonotype: Germline and junction disagree at one end, which may indicate a read error. The chain recombines TRBV7-9 with TRBJ2-5; 9 bases align to TRBD1. The germline CDR1 and CDR2 sequences are SEHNR and FQNEAQ (reference sequence). The CDR3 contains 17 residues. The chain's CDR3 is CVSSPGQGSPGQETQYF. The CDR3 nucleotides read TGTGTCAGCAGCCCAGGACAGGGGAGCCCTGGCCAAGAGACCCAGTACTTC.

This rearrangement joins TRBV2 to TRBJ2-1, with TRBD1 matching over 8 bases. The CDR3 totals 14 residues. The germline gives CDR1 SNHLY, CDR2 FYNNEI. V lost 3 bases and J lost 10; bases outside the gene matches: 8. The chain's CDR3 is CASSDFQGAGEQFF. CDR3 nucleotides: TGTGCCAGCAGTGATTTTCAGGGGGCAGGGGAGCAGTTCTTC.

This sequence joins TRBV5-5 and TRBJ1-3; no clear D gene. Germline V gene data show CDR1 as SGHKS and CDR2 as YYEKEE (reference sequence). V shed 0 bases and J shed 0 bases, with 13 bases lying between them. This CDR3 has 17 residues. CDR3: CASSLAGRHISGNTIYF. DNA for the CDR3: TGTGCCAGCAGCTTGGCCGGCAGACACATCTCTGGAAACACCATATATTTT.

Points on this clonotype: The DNA is left out, because the CDR3 cannot be placed on it with certainty; the CDR3 is given as TCRdb lists it. The V and J genes are TRBV20-1 and TRBJ2-1; the D call TRBD2 from the table was never checked on the DNA. Germline V lookup: CDR1 DFQATT, CDR2 SNEGSKA (reference sequence). The CDR3 is 16 residues long, ends included. The CDR3 here is CSARDRFGFGTSPEFF.

In its sample, this clonotype was seen many times. The chain links TRBV4-2 to TRBJ2-3; a possible D gene is TRBD2 (5 bases). This CDR3 is 14 amino acids long. Germline CDR1 reads LGHNA; CDR2 reads YNFKEQ. Trimming left V 2 bases short and J 6 bases short, with 12 bases between. CDR3 protein: CASSQRAGEDTQYF. CDR3 in DNA: TGTGCCAGCAGCCAACGGGCCGGGGAGGATACGCAGTATTTT.

This clonotype was observed many times. V and J are TRBV29-1 and TRBJ2-7; possibly TRBD1 for D (6 bases). Germline V gene data show CDR1 as SQVTM and CDR2 as ANQGSEA. The CDR3 has 16 residues. Trimming removed 4 bases from V and 2 bases from J, with 21 bases in between. The CDR3 protein is CSVARRLVGTTYEQYF. CDR3 coding DNA: TGCAGCGTTGCCCGACGTCTGGTGGGGACAACCTACGAGCAGTACTTC.

This clonotype was seen only a few times. This may come from a read error, since a much larger clone is one base off. The chain employs TRBV7-6 and TRBJ2-5; 12 positions match TRBD1. This CDR3 has 15 residues. Germline V gene data show CDR1 as SGHVS and CDR2 as FNYEAQ. The CDR3 DNA reads TGTGCCAGCAGCCTCCCGGGACAGGGGGCCGAGACCCTGTACTTC. Translating it yields CASSLPGQGAETLYF. Supplemented by reference TRBV7-6 and TRBJ2-5, the full variable domain reads GAGVSQSPRYKVTKRGQDVALRCDPISGHVSLYWYRQALGQGPEFLTYFNYEAQQDKSGLPNDRFSAERPEGSISTLTIQRTEQRDSAMYRCASSLPGQGAETLYFGPGTRLLVL.

V is TRBV20-1 and J is TRBJ2-1; no definite D call. Germline V gene data show CDR1 as DFQATT and CDR2 as SNEGSKA (reference sequence). CDR3 length: 14 amino acids. V lost 4 bases to trimming and J lost 0 bases, with 10 bases between them. CDR3 DNA: TGCAGTGCTATAGGGTTCCCCTCCTACAATGAGCAGTTCTTC. This sequence encodes CSAIGFPSYNEQFF.

The chain couples TRBV28 to TRBJ2-7, with TRBD2 as a possible D gene (6 bases). There are 17 residues in the CDR3. With 5 bases removed from V and 0 bases from J, the gap between germline ends came to 20 bases. Germline CDR1 MDHEN, CDR2 SYDVKM. This CDR3 is CASSHGGWDSHSYEQYF. CDR3 in DNA: TGTGCCAGCAGTCACGGAGGTTGGGACTCTCACTCCTACGAGCAGTACTTC.

This clonotype was observed at least ten times. This rearrangement joins TRBV4-3 to TRBJ2-1; 7 positions agree with TRBD1. CDR1 and CDR2 (germline): LGHNA, YSLEER. The CDR3 loop spans 19 amino acids. V gave up 4 bases and J gave up 0 bases; unmatched junction bases: 15. In nucleotides, the CDR3 is TGCGCCAGCAGCCGAAAACAGGGGAAAGGAACTACCTCCTACAATGAGCAGTTCTTC. Protein sequence: CASSRKQGKGTTSYNEQFF.

The chain uses TRBV24-1 and TRBJ2-1; TRBD1 aligns across 9 bases. CDR1 and CDR2 (germline): KGHDR, SFDVKD. V was clipped by 0 bases and J by 4 bases; unmatched bases: 12. The CDR3 contains 19 residues. CDR3 bases: TGTGCCACCAGTGATTTGAAAACGAGGACAGGGGAGAAATACAATGAGCAGTTCTTC. Protein: CATSDLKTRTGEKYNEQFF.

The sample holds a few counts of this clonotype. This chain uses TRBV20-1 with TRBJ2-7; 7 bases fit TRBD1. V shed 0 bases and J 5 bases; nucleotides not matched to a gene: 13. The CDR3 is made up of 16 amino acids. Germline V lookup: CDR1 DFQATT, CDR2 SNEGSKA (reference sequence). CDR3 residues: CSARDVRDRSIHEQYF. The DNA of the CDR3 is TGCAGTGCTAGAGATGTCCGGGACAGATCAATTCACGAGCAGTACTTC.

This clonotype was counted ten times or more. The chain employs TRBV20-1 and TRBJ2-3, with 9 positions matching TRBD2. V was pared by 5 bases and J by 2 bases, with 11 bases of the junction left unmatched. The CDR3 is 16 amino acids. Per the germline V gene, CDR1 is DFQATT and CDR2 is SNEGSKA (reference sequence). CDR3 region: CSASNPTSGDTDTQYF. CDR3 DNA sequence: TGCAGTGCTTCTAACCCGACTAGCGGAGACACAGATACGCAGTATTTT.

V and J are TRBV4-2 and TRBJ2-7; TRBD1 might be the D (5 bases). Trimming removed 2 bases from V and 10 bases from J, with 21 bases in between. CDR1 LGHNA and CDR2 YNFKEQ come from the germline V gene. This CDR3 is built from 15 residues. The CDR3 spells CASSQPGSASHLQYF. The CDR3 nucleotides read TGTGCCAGCAGCCAACCAGGGTCGGCCTCCCACCTTCAGTACTTC.

J is TRBJ2-1 and V is TRBV5-1, with TRBD2 as a possible D gene (5 bases). In germline, CDR1 is SGHRS, CDR2 YFSETQ. Trimming left V 3 bases short and J 0 bases short, with 13 bases between. This CDR3 has 16 residues. Here the CDR3 reads CASSSRSGVSYNEQFF. DNA for the CDR3: TGCGCCAGCAGCTCGAGGTCCGGGGTCTCCTACAATGAGCAGTTCTTC.